Presented here are 17 T cell receptor beta chains from one specimen sequenced in a study of blood T cell repertoires in COVID-19. TCRdb keeps only in-frame clones here, not all; method: immunoSEQ multiplex PCR. The sample holds 40,000 to 60,000 clones, around 85% seen once. The sequencing input was peripheral blood. The source of these receptors is an older woman with acute or convalescent COVID-19.

V is TRBV5-1 and J is TRBJ1-4, with D perhaps TRBD1 (6 bases). The CDR3 sequence is 15 residues long. Germline loops: CDR1 SGHRS, CDR2 YFSETQ. The V end lost 0 bases, the J end lost 2 bases, and 8 bases lay between the germline ends. Here the CDR3 reads CASSLAGGTNEKLFF. CDR3 in DNA: TGCGCCAGCAGCTTGGCTGGGGGCACTAATGAAAAACTGTTTTTT.

In its sample, this clone was seen a few times. This chain joins TRBV6-6 and TRBJ1-5, with no clear D. This CDR3 spans 15 amino acids. V lost 2 bases to trimming and J lost 0 bases, with 8 bases between them. Germline assignment: CDR1 MNHNY and CDR2 SVGAGI (reference sequence). CDR3 bases: TGTGCCAGCAGTTACGTTTCAGGTAGCAATCAGCCCCAGCATTTT. This gives the protein CASSYVSGSNQPQHF.

This clone was recorded once. The rearrangement links TRBV18 to TRBJ1-5; D ambiguous. This CDR3 is 12 amino acids long. The germline V gene encodes CDR1 KGHSH and CDR2 LQKENI. Trimming took 3 bases from V and 6 from J, leaving 6 bases between them. The CDR3 coding sequence is TGTGCCAGCTCACCTGACACTCAGCCCCAGCATTTT. Translation: CASSPDTQPQHF.

The rearrangement uses TRBV14 and TRBJ1-6; unclear D gene. Germline CDR1 and CDR2: SGHDN and FVKESK. The V and J ends lost 2 bases and 7 bases respectively, with 9 bases between them. The CDR3 length is 14 residues. The CDR3 is CASSQLWRNSPLHF. The CDR3 DNA follows: TGTGCCAGCAGCCAACTATGGAGGAATTCACCCCTCCACTTT.

The chain has TRBV5-4 and TRBJ1-2; 10 bases fit TRBD1. CDR1 and CDR2 (germline): SGHNT, YYREEE (reference sequence). V was clipped by 4 bases and J by 0 bases; unmatched bases: 12. The length of the CDR3 is 18 residues. CDR3 sequence: CASSTATGQGTTNYGYTF. For the CDR3, the DNA is TGTGCCAGCAGCACCGCAACGGGACAGGGGACAACTAACTATGGCTACACCTTC.

This sequence joins TRBV10-3 and TRBJ1-2, with 7 bases matching TRBD1. Germline V gene sequence: CDR1 ENHRY, CDR2 SYGVKD. V trimming: 10 bases; J trimming: 4 bases; junction bases outside the gene matches: 18. CDR3 length: 16 residues. CDR3 bases: TGTGCCACCGCCCAAGTTACAGGGGTTAGGGGCTATGGCTACACCTTC. The encoded protein is CATAQVTGVRGYGYTF.

The V gene is TRBV29-1, the J gene TRBJ2-7; no definite D call. The CDR3 covers 11 residues. Trimming pared 4 bases from V and 3 bases from J, leaving 7 bases between. The germline gives CDR1 SQVTM, CDR2 ANQGSEA. DNA of the CDR3: TGCAGCGTTGCCGAGAGCTACGAGCAGTACTTC. It encodes CSVAESYEQYF.

CDR3 region: CASSKDSNYGYTF. The CDR3 nucleotides read TGTGCCAGCAGCAAGGACAGCAACTATGGCTACACCTTC. The genes are TRBV12-3 or TRBV12-4 and TRBJ1-2, with D maybe TRBD1 (6 bases). This CDR3 has 13 amino acids. Trimming pared 6 bases from V and 2 bases from J, leaving 10 bases between.

The V call is TRBV5-1, the J call TRBJ1-2; possibly TRBD1 for D (6 bases). The V and J ends lost 3 bases and 5 bases respectively, with 17 bases between them. Germline CDR1 is SGHRS and CDR2 is YFSETQ. CDR3 size: 15 residues. CDR3 sequence (DNA): TGCGCCAGCAGCTGGGGTTCAGGGGCGGAGTATGGCTACACCTTC. This translates into CASSWGSGAEYGYTF.

The J gene is TRBJ1-6, the V gene TRBV27; TRBD1 matches at 12 bases. J lost 5 bases, V lost 6 bases, and 8 bases had no gene match. The CDR3 is 17 residues long. CDR1 and CDR2 from the germline V gene are MNHEY and SMNVEV (reference sequence). The CDR3 spells CASRTGTGGANNSPLHF. DNA for the CDR3: TGTGCCAGCAGGACCGGGACAGGGGGCGCCAATAATTCACCCCTCCACTTT.

Concerning this clone itself: This sample also contains other DNA sequences that code for the same CDR3. CDR3 sequence reads: CASSSGQGRTEAFF. CDR3 DNA sequence: TGTGCCAGCAGCTCCGGACAGGGTCGGACTGAAGCTTTCTTT. The chain recombines TRBV5-8 with TRBJ1-1; TRBD1 matches at 8 bases. The V and J ends lost 3 bases and 5 bases, in that order; junction bases with no gene match: 6. The CDR3 is 14 amino acids. CDR1 SGHTS and CDR2 YDEGEE come from the germline V gene. Full variable domain (missing parts from reference TRBV5-8 and TRBJ1-1): EAGVTQSPTHLIKTRGQQATLRCSPISGHTSVYWYQQALGLGLQFLLWYDEGEERNRGNFPPRFSGRQFPNYSSELNVNALELEDSALYLCASSSGQGRTEAFFGQGTRLTVV.

The V call is TRBV19, the J call TRBJ2-1; 7 bases align to TRBD2. The length of the CDR3 is 16 residues. Trimming removed 3 bases from V and 7 bases from J; junction bases left unmatched: 12. In germline, CDR1 is LNHDA, CDR2 SQIVND (reference sequence). CDR3: CASSMTSLPYWNEQFF. Written as DNA, the CDR3 is TGTGCCAGTAGTATGACTAGCCTCCCCTATTGGAATGAGCAGTTCTTC.

V usage is TRBV19 and J usage is TRBJ1-2; 7 bases map to TRBD1. CDR3 length: 13 residues. V was pared by 11 bases and J by 8 bases, with 14 bases of the junction left unmatched. Looked up from germline, CDR1 is LNHDA and CDR2 is SQIVND (reference sequence). CDR3 bases: TGTGCCGCTGCATTCCGGGACAGAGAGGGCTACACCTTC. Amino acids: CAAAFRDREGYTF.

The J gene is TRBJ2-1, the V gene TRBV9, with 7 bases matching TRBD1. The CDR3 spans 15 residues. Germline loops: CDR1 SGDLS, CDR2 YYNGEE. The V and J ends lost 3 bases and 5 bases, in that order; junction bases with no gene match: 8. Here the CDR3 reads CASSAVGTANNEQFF. CDR3 coding DNA: TGTGCCAGCAGCGCAGTGGGGACAGCCAACAATGAGCAGTTCTTC.

This clone was found once. The genes are TRBV2 and TRBJ1-1, with D unclear. The ends were cut back, 4 bases at V and 1 base at J, with 10 bases in the middle. CDR1 and CDR2 from the germline V gene are SNHLY and FYNNEI. This CDR3 has 14 residues. In DNA form, the CDR3 reads TGTGCCAGCAGTGGAGTACTTGAGAACACTGAAGCTTTCTTT. The encoded protein is CASSGVLENTEAFF.

This chain uses TRBV7-3 with TRBJ1-1; 9 bases align to TRBD1. In germline, CDR1 is SGHTA, CDR2 FQGTGA. V was clipped by 5 bases and J by 4 bases; unmatched bases: 5. CDR3 length equals 14 residues. CDR3 bases: TGTGCCAGCAGCACCGCGGACAGGGGCACTGAAGCTTTCTTT. Amino acids: CASSTADRGTEAFF. Filled out from reference TRBV7-3 and TRBJ1-1, the complete variable domain reads GAGVSQTPSNKVTEKGKYVELRCDPISGHTALYWYRQSLGQGPEFLIYFQGTGAADDSGLPNDRFFAVRPEGSVSTLKIQRTERGDSAVYLCASSTADRGTEAFFGQGTRLTVV.

In its sample, this clone was seen once. The J gene is TRBJ2-3, the V gene TRBV9; 16 bases map to TRBD2. CDR3 size: 19 residues. J gave up 5 bases and V 0 bases, and 9 bases lay outside the gene matches. Looked up from germline, CDR1 is SGDLS and CDR2 is YYNGEE. The CDR3, as DNA: TGTGCCAGCAGCGTAGAAGGGACTAGCGGGGGGGCCTGGCGAGATACGCAGTATTTT. This codes for CASSVEGTSGGAWRDTQYF.